A single sample is the source of the 19 T cell receptor beta chains below, sequenced in a study of cytomegalovirus exposure and HLA in healthy donors. Amplification used 60 Vbeta primers and 13 Jbeta primers. Only in-frame clones appear in the TCRdb table, and some are missing; sequencing was by immunoSEQ multiplex PCR. The sample has about 98,000 clones; about three quarters are singletons. The sample taken for sequencing was PBMCs. The source is a human donor in good health.

Here the CDR3 reads CASNLRSGANTEAFF. CDR3 sequence (DNA): TGTGCCAGCAACTTAAGATCAGGGGCAAACACTGAAGCTTTCTTT. The chain employs TRBV27 and TRBJ1-1, with D possibly TRBD1 on 6 matching bases. V gave up 7 bases and J gave up 2 bases, with 17 bases separating them. Germline lookup yields CDR1 MNHEY and CDR2 SMNVEV (reference sequence). The CDR3 spans 15 residues.

This clone was observed a single time. The chain links TRBV29-1 to TRBJ2-7, with D unclear. Germline values: CDR1 SQVTM, CDR2 ANQGSEA. CDR3 length: 13 amino acids. Trimming stripped 5 bases from V and 0 bases from J, with 11 bases between. CDR3 sequence: CSVLAAGSYEQYF. In nucleotides, the CDR3 is TGCAGCGTTTTAGCTGCCGGCTCCTACGAGCAGTACTTC.

The chain uses TRBV5-6 and TRBJ1-1; the D gene is possibly TRBD1 (5 bases). V lost 5 bases, J lost 4 bases, and 18 bases lay in between. The CDR3 contains 15 residues. Germline-derived CDR1 and CDR2 are SGHDT and YYEEEE. The CDR3 spells CASSPRGGGTTEAFF. The CDR3 DNA reads TGTGCCAGCAGTCCCCGGGGGGGAGGAACCACTGAAGCTTTCTTT.

This clone appeared a single time. This rearrangement joins TRBV18 to TRBJ2-1, with 8 bases lining up with TRBD1. In germline, CDR1 is KGHSH, CDR2 LQKENI. V shed 3 bases, J shed 4 bases, and the junction held 8 bases outside the gene matches. The CDR3 is 16 amino acids. CDR3 DNA: TGTGCCAGCTCACCTAAAGACAGGGGTAATTACAATGAGCAGTTCTTC. Translated: CASSPKDRGNYNEQFF.

This sequence joins TRBV10-2 and TRBJ2-7; D gene unclear. The V end was cut by 2 bases, the J end by 7 bases, with 6 bases between. There are 11 residues in the CDR3. Germline CDR1 WSHSY, CDR2 SAAADI. The CDR3, as DNA: TGCGCCAGCAGTGAGAGACTGGAGCAGTACTTC. Translation gives CASSERLEQYF.

Details on this clone: This sample also contains other DNA sequences that code for the same CDR3. The chain couples TRBV5-1 to TRBJ2-7; TRBD1 is a possible D gene (5 bases). This CDR3 has 16 residues. Trimming took off 6 bases at V and 1 base at J, with 20 bases between the two ends. CDR1 and CDR2 (germline): SGHRS, YFSETQ. Here the CDR3 reads CASTLHGDSKSYEQYF. As DNA, the CDR3 is TGCGCCAGCACCCTCCACGGTGACAGCAAATCCTACGAGCAGTACTTC.

This clone was recorded a few times. The V and J genes are TRBV9 and TRBJ1-1, with a possible D match to TRBD1 (6 bases). The CDR3 has 17 amino acids. The ends were cut back, 4 bases at V and 0 bases at J, with 19 bases in the middle. Per germline, CDR1 SGDLS and CDR2 YYNGEE. CDR3 coding DNA: TGTGCCAGCAGCCTGGGCCCCTACAGGGCTATGAACACTGAAGCTTTCTTT. It specifies CASSLGPYRAMNTEAFF.

This clone was detected a few times. The gene calls are TRBV7-6 and TRBJ2-7; possibly TRBD2 for D (6 bases). The germline V gene encodes CDR1 SGHVS and CDR2 FNYEAQ. This CDR3 contains 12 residues. V was cut by 6 bases and J by 3 bases, with 9 bases left in between. The CDR3 here is CASSQAGYEQYF. The DNA of the CDR3 is TGTGCCAGCAGTCAAGCGGGCTACGAGCAGTACTTC.

The rearrangement uses TRBV19 and TRBJ1-1; no clear D. Trimming took 2 bases from V and 2 from J, leaving 9 bases between them. CDR1 and CDR2 (germline): LNHDA, SQIVND (reference sequence). The CDR3 runs to 14 residues. CDR3 amino acids: CASSIYQTNTEAFF. In nucleotides, the CDR3 is TGTGCCAGTAGTATATATCAGACTAACACTGAAGCTTTCTTT. Using reference TRBV19 and TRBJ1-1 for the parts outside the CDR3, the full variable domain is DGGITQSPKYLFRKEGQNVTLSCEQNLNHDAMYWYRQDPGQGLRLIYYSQIVNDFQKGDIAEGYSVSREKKESFPLTVTSAQKNPTAFYLCASSIYQTNTEAFFGQGTRLTVV.

The chain employs TRBV6-5 and TRBJ2-1; maybe TRBD2 (5 bases). In germline, CDR1 is MNHEY, CDR2 SVGAGI. Trimming took off 2 bases at V and 9 bases at J, with 14 bases between the two ends. This CDR3 has 14 residues. The CDR3 here is CASSYRSLAREQFF. The CDR3, as DNA: TGTGCCAGCAGTTACAGGTCCCTAGCTCGTGAGCAGTTCTTC.

CDR3 in DNA: TGTGCCAGCAGTGACACCAGGAACAGGGGATATGGCTACACCTTC. Protein: CASSDTRNRGYGYTF. This sequence joins TRBV25-1 and TRBJ1-2; 7 bases are a match to TRBD1. CDR1 is MGHDK, CDR2 SYGVNS, per germline. The CDR3 extends over 15 amino acids. After removal of 3 bases from V and 5 bases from J, the junction contained 9 bases not matched to a gene.

This clone turned up a few times. V is TRBV5-4 and J is TRBJ1-1; no definite D call. This CDR3 contains 13 residues. Germline CDR1 reads SGHNT; CDR2 reads YYREEE (reference sequence). The ends were cut back, 0 bases at V and 5 bases at J, with 8 bases in the middle. CDR3 protein: CASSLVQRTEAFF. The CDR3 region has the DNA TGTGCCAGCAGCTTGGTACAGCGGACTGAAGCTTTCTTT.

The chain recombines TRBV19 with TRBJ2-2; possibly TRBD2 for D (5 bases). Germline CDR1 reads LNHDA; CDR2 reads SQIVND (reference sequence). Trimming removed 6 bases from V and 1 base from J, with 9 bases in between. CDR3 length: 14 residues. CDR3 in amino acids: CASREVGNTGELFF. The CDR3 DNA is TGTGCCAGTAGGGAGGTCGGGAACACCGGGGAGCTGTTTTTT.

Only a few counts were recorded for this clone. The genes are TRBV9 and TRBJ1-3; D remains ambiguous. CDR3 length equals 14 residues. V was pared by 4 bases and J by 0 bases, with 8 bases between. Germline V gives CDR1 SGDLS, CDR2 YYNGEE. For the CDR3, the DNA is TGTGCCAGCAGCTCCTATGCCTCTGGAAACACCATATATTTT. It encodes CASSSYASGNTIYF.

The CDR3 spells CASSSWTGTDTQYF. The CDR3 region has the DNA TGTGCCAGCAGCTCCTGGACAGGGACAGATACGCAGTATTTT. The rearrangement links TRBV11-2 to TRBJ2-3, with 8 bases identical to TRBD1. The J segment lost 3 bases and the V segment lost 4 bases, leaving 3 bases of the junction unmatched. CDR1 and CDR2 (germline): SGHAT, FQNNGV. The CDR3 has 14 residues. The full variable domain, rest sourced from reference TRBV11-2 and TRBJ2-3, is EAGVAQSPRYKIIEKRQSVAFWCNPISGHATLYWYQQILGQGPKLLIQFQNNGVVDDSQLPKDRFSAERLKGVDSTLKIQPAKLEDSAVYLCASSSWTGTDTQYFGPGTRLTVL.

This sequence joins TRBV6-5 and TRBJ2-7; 7 nucleotides line up with TRBD2. Germline loops: CDR1 MNHEY, CDR2 SVGAGI. V shed 6 bases, J shed 2 bases, and the junction held 7 bases outside the gene matches. This CDR3 has 14 residues. CDR3 in amino acids: CASRTTGGTYEQYF. Here the CDR3 DNA reads TGTGCCAGCAGAACAACCGGGGGGACCTACGAGCAGTACTTC.

The chain combines TRBV7-6 with TRBJ1-5, with a possible D match to TRBD1 (5 bases). Trimming pared 3 bases from V and 0 bases from J, leaving 6 bases between. The CDR3 has 14 amino acids. Per the germline V gene, CDR1 is SGHVS and CDR2 is FNYEAQ. The CDR3 region is CASSLQGSNQPQHF. In DNA, the CDR3 is TGTGCCAGCAGCTTGCAGGGTAGCAATCAGCCCCAGCATTTT.

The genes are TRBV5-6 and TRBJ2-5, with TRBD1 identical over 9 bases. The CDR3 sequence is 14 residues long. Germline V gives CDR1 SGHDT, CDR2 YYEEEE. V shed 4 bases, J shed 4 bases, and the junction held 5 bases outside the gene matches. DNA for the CDR3: TGTGCCAGCAGCACAGGGGGCATAAGAGAGACCCAGTACTTC. It codes for CASSTGGIRETQYF. Full variable domain (missing parts from reference TRBV5-6 and TRBJ2-5): DAGVTQSPTHLIKTRGQQVTLRCSPKSGHDTVSWYQQALGQGPQFIFQYYEEEERQRGNFPDRFSGHQFPNYSSELNVNALLLGDSALYLCASSTGGIRETQYFGPGTRLLVL.

A few counts support this clone. This rearrangement joins TRBV29-1 to TRBJ2-3, with D possibly TRBD1 on 5 matching bases. Trimming pared 4 bases from V and 2 bases from J, leaving 10 bases between. Germline loops: CDR1 SQVTM, CDR2 ANQGSEA. CDR3 length: 13 residues. Written as DNA, the CDR3 is TGCAGCGTTGGAATGGGGCCCACAGATACGCAGTATTTT. Its protein is CSVGMGPTDTQYF.